These T cell receptor beta chains were read from a single sample in a study of CD8 T cells in ankylosing spondylitis. TCRdb analysed the 5' RACE reads with MiXCR anew, one entry per CDR3 protein. The table lists around 330,000 distinct CDR3 sequences, around a tenth of them singletons. Sequences were obtained from blood, either unsorted or a sorted T cell fraction (not recorded which). The receptors here all came from a female donor with ankylosing spondylitis or in good health (not recorded which). Both conserved end residues are part of each CDR3. A D gene is named only where the DNA matches it firmly. Clone size is stated in some rows and not others, as once, few, many or a class when expanded.

CDR3nt: TGCGCCAGCAGCTTGCCCCCGCGGGTGCCGGATGAAAAACTGTTTTTT
CDR3aa: CASSLPPRVPDEKLFF
abundance: few
v_gene: TRBV5-1
j_gene: TRBJ1-4
d_gene: -

CDR3nt: TGCGCCAGCAGAGATGGACAGGGGGCGTCAGGCTACACCTTC
CDR3aa: CASRDGQGASGYTF
abundance: many
v_gene: TRBV5-1
j_gene: TRBJ1-2
d_gene: TRBD1

CDR3nt: TGTGCCAGCAGTAAAGGGACAGGTAGCCGAGGGACCCAGTACTTC
CDR3aa: CASSKGTGSRGTQYF
abundance: many
v_gene: TRBV27
j_gene: TRBJ2-5
d_gene: TRBD1

CDR3nt: TGTGCCAGCAGTTTATCTAGCGGGAGGGATACGCAGTATTTT
CDR3aa: CASSLSSGRDTQYF
abundance: -
v_gene: TRBV12-3/TRBV12-4
j_gene: TRBJ2-3
d_gene: TRBD2

CDR3nt: TGCAGCGTTGCGAAAGGTGCGGCCGAGCAGTTCTTC
CDR3aa: CSVAKGAAEQFF
abundance: many
v_gene: TRBV29-1
j_gene: TRBJ2-1
d_gene: -

CDR3nt: TGTGCCAGCTCGGCCTTGGAGTCAAGAGAGGCCCAGTACTTC
CDR3aa: CASSALESREAQYF
abundance: -
v_gene: TRBV18
j_gene: TRBJ2-5
d_gene: -

CDR3nt: TGCGCCAGCAGCGGCAAGGGGGCGGGCACAGATACGCAGTATTTT
CDR3aa: CASSGKGAGTDTQYF
abundance: many
v_gene: TRBV5-1
j_gene: TRBJ2-3
d_gene: TRBD1

CDR3nt: TGTGCCAGCAGACCACCTTGGGGCAGGGGTTCCTACGAGCAGTACTTC
CDR3aa: CASRPPWGRGSYEQYF
abundance: many
v_gene: TRBV27
j_gene: TRBJ2-7
d_gene: -

CDR3nt: TGTGCCAGCAGGGGACAGGGGACATCCTACGAGCAGTACTTC
CDR3aa: CASRGQGTSYEQYF
abundance: few
v_gene: TRBV6-1
j_gene: TRBJ2-7
d_gene: TRBD1

CDR3nt: TGCAGTGCCATAGATCTTGGACTAGCGGTCCCGGGGGATACGCAGTATTTT
CDR3aa: CSAIDLGLAVPGDTQYF
abundance: -
v_gene: TRBV20-1
j_gene: TRBJ2-3
d_gene: TRBD2

CDR3nt: TGCAGTGCTACGCCAGAACTAGTAGGTAGCACAGATACGCAGTATTTT
CDR3aa: CSATPELVGSTDTQYF
abundance: many
v_gene: TRBV20-1
j_gene: TRBJ2-3
d_gene: -

CDR3nt: TGCGCCAGCATTTCACAAGGAGTTGGGGGGTCCGGGGAGCTGTTTTTT
CDR3aa: CASISQGVGGSGELFF
abundance: -
v_gene: TRBV5-1
j_gene: TRBJ2-2
d_gene: -

CDR3nt: TGCGCCAGCAGGGACTCGGCATACAATGAGCAGTTCTTC
CDR3aa: CASRDSAYNEQFF
abundance: many
v_gene: TRBV5-1
j_gene: TRBJ2-1
d_gene: -

CDR3nt: TGTGCCAGCAGTGAGACCGTTTTAAGCAATCAGCCCCAGCATTTT
CDR3aa: CASSETVLSNQPQHF
abundance: many
v_gene: TRBV6-1
j_gene: TRBJ1-5
d_gene: -

CDR3nt: TGCGCCAGCAGCGGATTAAGACAGGGGAACACCGGGGAGCTGTTTTTT
CDR3aa: CASSGLRQGNTGELFF
abundance: many
v_gene: TRBV5-1
j_gene: TRBJ2-2
d_gene: TRBD1

CDR3nt: TGCGCCAGCAGCTTGGACGGGCCTAATTCACCCCTCCACTTT
CDR3aa: CASSLDGPNSPLHF
abundance: many
v_gene: TRBV5-1
j_gene: TRBJ1-6
d_gene: -

CDR3nt: TGCGCCAGCAGCCAACCTCGACAGGGGAGGAGATCACCCCTCCACTTT
CDR3aa: CASSQPRQGRRSPLHF
abundance: many
v_gene: TRBV4-1
j_gene: TRBJ1-6
d_gene: TRBD1

CDR3nt: TGTGCCATCAGTGCAGAGACTAGCCATCGAGAGCAGTTCTTC
CDR3aa: CAISAETSHREQFF
abundance: many
v_gene: TRBV10-3
j_gene: TRBJ2-1
d_gene: TRBD2